This T cell receptor (beta chain) was captured in a study of blood T cell repertoires in COVID-19 (dated by TCRdb to between 2020 and 2021). As for the study more broadly: Samples covering the acute and convalescent phases of COVID-19 were provided by collaborators in the United States, Italy and Spain. The material from the prospective study consisted of cDNA or gDNA derived from T cells, B-cell-depleted T cells, or PBMCs. Deeply sampled blood TCRbeta repertoires from subjects exposed to, actively infected with, or recovered from COVID-19 were included in the dataset. The repertoires were released in a freely available public database intended as a resource for research on the immune response to SARS-CoV-2. Samples came from the ongoing ImmuneRACE study (first 160 participants) plus 1,254 subjects from 6 global collaborators. Sample metadata almost always included a de-identified subject ID, COVID-19 status, age in years and sex. HLA class I and class II types, where available, came from metadata supplied by the sample provider rather than from assay-based typing. The research as a whole found: The quantity of clinical and demographic metadata differed by source and by participant and was supplied without curation.

As concerns this clone: Its binding antigen is unknown. Base qualities were left out, and no much larger clone turns up one base away.

At one collaborating source in Seattle, patients were enrolled during active infection and were followed longitudinally through the course of disease. Each collaborating institution followed its own protocols to collect whole blood in K2EDTA tubes. For TCRbeta analysis, collaborators shipped samples in one of three forms: frozen whole blood, isolated PBMCs, or DNA extracted from either of those sample types. TCRbeta CDR3 regions were amplified from genomic DNA using the immunoSEQ Assay, a bias-controlled multiplex PCR. Regarding the original processing steps: Nucleated cell counts per sample were estimated from amplification of reference gene primers within the assay. To quantify the absolute abundance of each unique TCRbeta CDR3 rearrangement, sequence reads were collapsed and filtered. For each sample, productive Simpson clonality was calculated by taking the square root of Simpson's diversity index across productive rearrangements. TCRdb provides this immuneACCESS table in a form limited to in-frame rearrangements. Some clones are lacking; in checked studies, under half of them reflect an unresolved V gene, and why the rest are absent is not known. That table supplies the V and J calls and clone size; D and trimming were determined from the DNA. The sample includes 200,000 to 250,000 clones, with about 90% observed a single time. The leading ten clones occupy less than 3% of the sample.

Spanning cysteine to phenylalanine, the CDR3 consists of 15 amino acids. Just CDR3 DNA is preserved here, 45 bases in frame from base 1. Germline trimming: 1 base from V, 7 bases from J; junction bases outside gene matches: 5. The germline V gene sets CDR1 to SGHAT and CDR2 to FQNNGV. The receptor's source is a man aged 25-45 years with COVID-19, enrolled during active disease. What was sequenced was peripheral blood. The V and J segments used are TRBV11-2 and TRBJ2-1; 9 central nucleotides agree with TRBD1. The nucleotide sequence is given as TGTGCCAGCAGCTTAGGCCGGACAGGGGAAAATGAGCAGTTCTTC. Its protein reads: CASSLGRTGENEQFF.